The 4 T cell receptor beta chains in this list originate from one sample, sequenced in a study of early T cells in non-severe SARS-CoV-2 infection. MiXCR, run by TCRdb on the 5' RACE reads, gives a single entry per CDR3 protein. The sample has some 27,000 distinct CDR3 sequences, approximately 4.2% seen once; the top ten hold roughly an eighth. Sequenced material: whole blood. Source of these receptors: an adult who was a healthcare worker with PCR-confirmed SARS-CoV-2 infection or an uninfected control (not recorded which).

Many counts were recorded for this clonotype. The chain carries TRBV4-2 and TRBJ2-7; 13 nucleotides align to TRBD2. Germline values: CDR1 LGHNA, CDR2 YNFKEQ. V was clipped by 4 bases and J by 13 bases; unmatched bases: 13. CDR3 length: 15 amino acids. CDR3 nucleotides: TGTGCCAGCAGCCCAAATCCCGGGACTAGCGGGGAGTATTACTTC. Amino acids: CASSPNPGTSGEYYF.

This clonotype has more than one count but fewer than ten. This chain uses TRBV29-1 with TRBJ2-2; tentatively, D is TRBD1 or TRBD2 (5 bases each). From germline, CDR1 is SQVTM and CDR2 ANQGSEA. This CDR3 is 13 amino acids long. The ends were cut back, 4 bases at V and 2 bases at J, with 8 bases in the middle. The CDR3 here is CSVAGTNTGELFF. The CDR3 bases are TGCAGCGTTGCCGGGACCAACACCGGGGAGCTGTTTTTT.

This clonotype was detected many times. The rearrangement uses TRBV12-3 or TRBV12-4 and TRBJ1-3, with a weak D call TRBD1 (6 bases). With 6 bases removed from V and 0 bases from J, the gap between germline ends came to 15 bases. The CDR3 covers 16 residues. The DNA of the CDR3 is TGTGCCAGCAGCTTACAGGGTGGGACCTCTGGAAACACCATATATTTT. Translation: CASSLQGGTSGNTIYF.

This clonotype was recorded at least ten times. The chain joins TRBV11-2 to TRBJ2-1, with 8 bases that match TRBD2. CDR1 is SGHAT, CDR2 FQNNGV, per germline. CDR3 length: 15 residues. Trimming took 0 bases from V and 4 from J; bases not matched to a gene: 2. The CDR3 reads CASSLEPSGYNEQFF. In DNA form, the CDR3 reads TGTGCCAGCAGCTTAGAACCTAGCGGGTACAATGAGCAGTTCTTC.